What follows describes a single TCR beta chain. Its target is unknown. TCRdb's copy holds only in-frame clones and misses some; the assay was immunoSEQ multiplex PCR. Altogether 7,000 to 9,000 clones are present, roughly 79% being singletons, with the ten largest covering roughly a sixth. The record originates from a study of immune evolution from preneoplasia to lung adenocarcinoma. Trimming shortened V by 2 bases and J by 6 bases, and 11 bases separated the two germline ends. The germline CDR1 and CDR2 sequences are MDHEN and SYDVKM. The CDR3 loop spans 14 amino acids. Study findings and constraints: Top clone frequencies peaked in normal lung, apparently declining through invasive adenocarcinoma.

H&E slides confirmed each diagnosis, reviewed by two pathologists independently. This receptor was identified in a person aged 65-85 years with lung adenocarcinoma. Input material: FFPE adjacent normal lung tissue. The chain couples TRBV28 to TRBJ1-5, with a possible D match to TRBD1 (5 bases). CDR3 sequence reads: CASSLGTGGQPQHF. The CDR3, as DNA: TGTGCCAGCAGTTTAGGGACCGGGGGTCAGCCCCAGCATTTT.